Shown below are 19 T cell receptor beta chains from a single sample sequenced in a study of T cell clones after liver transplantation. Here immunoSEQ multiplex PCR was the method, and the copy in TCRdb shows in-frame clones only, minus some. Of 99,000 or so clones listed, about 81% are singletons. Sample: CD4+ T cells from blood, taken before liver transplant. The origin of the receptors is a human donor who received a liver transplant.

This chain joins TRBV10-3 and TRBJ1-1; D call uncertain. Per the germline V gene, CDR1 is ENHRY and CDR2 is SYGVKD. Between the trimmed V and J ends, which lost 0 bases and 1 base, there was a span of 9 bases. This CDR3 has 15 amino acids. The CDR3 DNA follows: TGTGCCATCAGTGAGTCCCTCTATAGGAACACTGAAGCTTTCTTT. As protein: CAISESLYRNTEAFF.

The rearrangement joins TRBV5-6 to TRBJ1-2, with 11 bases that match TRBD1. Germline CDR1 and CDR2: SGHDT and YYEEEE. The CDR3 is 18 amino acids. With 4 bases clipped from V and 5 bases from J, the junction kept 16 bases outside the gene matches. The CDR3 nucleotides are TGTGCCAGCAGCGCGCGCCAGGACAGGGGGCCTATCTATTATGGCTACACCTTC. As protein: CASSARQDRGPIYYGYTF.

The rearrangement joins TRBV6-6 to TRBJ2-3; no clear D gene. CDR1 is MNHNY, CDR2 SVGAGI, per germline (reference sequence). The V end was cut by 4 bases, the J end by 0 bases, with 5 bases between. CDR3 length equals 13 residues. The CDR3 DNA sequence: TGTGCCAGCAGTTTACCCAGCACAGATACGCAGTATTTT. It is translated as CASSLPSTDTQYF.

This sequence joins TRBV11-3 and TRBJ2-1, with D perhaps matching TRBD2 (6 bases). Trimming pared 2 bases from V and 6 bases from J, leaving 17 bases between. The V gene's germline CDR1 is SGHNT and CDR2 YENEEA. The CDR3 is made up of 16 amino acids. In DNA, the CDR3 is TGTGCCAGCAGCTTAACCGGGCGGGAAGTGCTCAATGAGCAGTTCTTC. Protein product: CASSLTGREVLNEQFF.

The chain employs TRBV28 and TRBJ2-1; D perhaps matches TRBD2 (5 bases). The CDR3 is 14 amino acids. From germline, CDR1 is MDHEN and CDR2 SYDVKM. V gave up 2 bases and J gave up 6 bases, with 11 bases separating them. CDR3 bases: TGTGCCAGCAGTTTACGTACTAGGTTCAATGAGCAGTTCTTC. It encodes CASSLRTRFNEQFF.

CDR3 nucleotides: TGTGCCAGCAGTTCCCCGGGACTAGCGGGAGACGGGTCAAATGAGCAGTTCTTC. Translated, it gives CASSSPGLAGDGSNEQFF. V usage is TRBV27 and J usage is TRBJ2-1, with 14 bases that match TRBD2. The CDR3 contains 18 residues. The V gene end was trimmed by 4 bases and the J gene end by 7 bases; junction bases not matched to a gene: 12. Germline CDR1 and CDR2: MNHEY and SMNVEV (reference sequence).

The genes are TRBV19 and TRBJ1-5, with D perhaps TRBD1 (5 bases). Trimming removed 6 bases from V and 3 bases from J, with 9 bases in between. Per germline, CDR1 LNHDA and CDR2 SQIVND (reference sequence). This CDR3 spans 13 amino acids. The CDR3 nucleotides are TGTGCCAGTAGGGGGGGATTCAATCAGCCCCAGCATTTT. Its protein is CASRGGFNQPQHF.

The J gene is TRBJ2-1, the V gene TRBV7-2, with 10 positions matching TRBD2. The CDR3 is made up of 15 amino acids. The junction had 6 bases not matched to a gene; V was cut back by 5 bases and J by 5 bases. Germline V gene data show CDR1 as SGHTA and CDR2 as FQGNSA. The CDR3 spells CASSPLAGAHNEQFF. The CDR3 nucleotides are TGTGCCAGCAGCCCTCTAGCGGGGGCCCACAATGAGCAGTTCTTC.

The V gene is TRBV5-1, the J gene TRBJ2-3; 11 bases agree with TRBD2. This CDR3 region has 16 residues. CDR1 and CDR2 from the germline V gene are SGHRS and YFSETQ. Trimming cost V 1 base and J 4 bases; bases outside gene matches: 5. The CDR3 region is CASSLNLAGGADTQYF. For the CDR3, the DNA is TGCGCCAGCAGCTTGAATCTAGCGGGGGGCGCAGATACGCAGTATTTT.

The rearrangement joins TRBV28 to TRBJ2-7; no definite D call. The CDR3 loop spans 11 amino acids. Germline CDR1 and CDR2: MDHEN and SYDVKM. Trimming removed 5 bases at V and 3 bases at J, with 5 bases between. The CDR3 protein is CASSRLYEQYF. The DNA of the CDR3 is TGTGCCAGCAGTCGCCTCTACGAGCAGTACTTC.

This clone was picked up one time. This sequence joins TRBV19 and TRBJ2-7, with TRBD1 matching 7 bases. There are 12 residues in the CDR3. The germline V gene has CDR1 LNHDA and CDR2 SQIVND (reference sequence). The V gene end was trimmed by 9 bases and the J gene end by 2 bases; junction bases not matched to a gene: 4. This CDR3 is CASTGTAYEQYF. The CDR3 DNA reads as TGTGCCAGCACCGGGACAGCCTACGAGCAGTACTTC.

In this sample, this clone turned up a few times. This chain links TRBV29-1 with TRBJ2-2; 7 bases are a match to TRBD1. Germline trimming cut 7 bases from V and 0 bases from J; bases unmatched to any gene: 2. Germline V gene lookup returns CDR1 SQVTM and CDR2 ANQGSEA. The CDR3 has 13 amino acids. DNA for the CDR3: TGCAGCGGGACAGGTTCGAACACCGGGGAGCTGTTTTTT. The encoded protein is CSGTGSNTGELFF.

The count of this clone is one. The rearrangement uses TRBV19 and TRBJ2-7; the D is unclear. The germline gives CDR1 LNHDA, CDR2 SQIVND (reference sequence). Between the trimmed V and J ends, which lost 3 bases and 1 base, there was a span of 7 bases. CDR3 size: 13 residues. In DNA form, the CDR3 reads TGTGCCAGTAGTATGGTCAGGTCCTACGAGCAGTACTTC. Translated, it gives CASSMVRSYEQYF.

The table lists this clone with a few counts. The J gene is TRBJ2-2, the V gene TRBV5-1; no clear D. Between the trimmed V and J ends, which lost 3 bases and 2 bases, there was a span of 14 bases. The germline V gene encodes CDR1 SGHRS and CDR2 YFSETQ. The CDR3 is made up of 16 amino acids. The CDR3 sequence is CASSSAPIRNTGELFF. In nucleotides, the CDR3 is TGCGCCAGCAGCTCCGCGCCCATAAGAAACACCGGGGAGCTGTTTTTT.

The chain employs TRBV6-6 and TRBJ2-1; D is unclear. The V gene's germline CDR1 is MNHNY and CDR2 SVGAGI (reference sequence). The CDR3 has 15 amino acids. V was clipped by 2 bases and J by 0 bases, with 8 bases between them. The DNA for the CDR3 is TGTGCCAGCAGTTACACAGCCCTCTCCTACAATGAGCAGTTCTTC. It translates to CASSYTALSYNEQFF.

In nucleotides, the CDR3 is TGTGCCAGCAGTCGGACATTGAACACCGGGGAGCTGTTTTTT. This gives the protein CASSRTLNTGELFF. The rearrangement links TRBV28 to TRBJ2-2; the D gene is possibly TRBD1 (5 bases). The CDR3 is 14 amino acids. Germline lookup yields CDR1 MDHEN and CDR2 SYDVKM. With 5 bases removed from V and 1 base from J, the gap between germline ends came to 8 bases.

V and J are TRBV11-3 and TRBJ2-7; no definite D call. This CDR3 comprises 14 residues. The V and J ends lost 6 bases and 2 bases respectively, with 14 bases between them. Germline CDR1 is SGHNT and CDR2 is YENEEA. The CDR3 DNA is TGTGCCAGCAGTTCTGAAAGGTTCCCCTACGAGCAGTACTTC. Protein: CASSSERFPYEQYF.

In its sample, this clone was seen once. The chain has TRBV2 and TRBJ2-1; D possibly corresponds to TRBD2 (6 bases). V lost 6 bases to trimming and J lost 7 bases, with 19 bases between them. CDR1 and CDR2 from the germline V gene are SNHLY and FYNNEI. The CDR3 contains 15 residues. CDR3 region: CASSSMAGTRNEQFF. In nucleotides, the CDR3 is TGTGCCAGCAGCTCAATGGCGGGGACGCGGAATGAGCAGTTCTTC.

The J gene is TRBJ1-1, the V gene TRBV11-3, with 8 nucleotides matching TRBD1. The germline gives CDR1 SGHNT, CDR2 YENEEA. The CDR3 totals 12 residues. V was clipped by 4 bases and J by 8 bases; unmatched bases: 3. CDR3 region: CASSSRQGEAFF. Written as DNA, the CDR3 is TGTGCCAGCAGCTCCCGACAGGGGGAAGCTTTCTTT.